This is a list of T cell receptor beta chains from one sample in a study of T cell repertoires in cytomegalovirus infection. These receptors lack a known antigen. A single record per CDR3 protein comes from TCRdb applying MiXCR to the reads. The table records some 220,000 distinct CDR3 sequences, roughly 34% of them present only once. Sequencing was performed on CD8+ T cells from cultured PBMCs, taken from culture after CMV antigen stimulation. The receptors shown here come from a human donor in good health (CMV status not recorded). Some clones in this sample may be carry-over from other donors' samples. Each CDR3 is given with its conserved first and last residue. D genes are given only for firm matches. Some rows have no size entry. The others give once, few or many, or a class for an expanded clone.

d_call,cdr3_length,clone_size,j_call,v_call,cdr3_nt,cdr3_aa
NA,14,NA,TRBJ1-5,TRBV12-3/TRBV12-4,TGTGCCAGCAGTTTGGGGGTATCACGCCAGCCCCAGCATTTT,CASSLGVSRQPQHF
NA,13,many,TRBJ2-3,TRBV7-2,TGTGCCAGCAGCTTAGGAGGTCTAGCAAACGCGTATTTT,CASSLGGLANAYF
NA,15,NA,TRBJ1-6,TRBV6-6,TGTGCCAGCAGTTCCCCGGGGCACCCTAATTCACCCCTCCACTTT,CASSSPGHPNSPLHF
TRBD2,15,NA,TRBJ2-5,TRBV28,TGTGCCAGCAGTTTCGGACTAGCGGGATCTGGGCCCCAGTACTTC,CASSFGLAGSGPQYF
NA,15,few,TRBJ2-5,TRBV7-9,TGTGCCAGCAGCTCCGAAGGGGACACGGGAGTGACCCAGTACTTC,CASSSEGDTGVTQYF
TRBD1,16,NA,TRBJ2-1,TRBV11-3,TGTGCCAGCAGCGCGGGGGGACAGGGGTCCTACAATGAGCAGTTCTTC,CASSAGGQGSYNEQFF
NA,11,NA,TRBJ2-1,TRBV6-5,TGTGCCAGCACGATCGGGGGTGAGCAGTTCTTC,CASTIGGEQFF
NA,14,few,TRBJ2-7,TRBV7-6,TGTGCCAGCAGCTTAGGCAGGGTCAACTACGAGCAGTACTTC,CASSLGRVNYEQYF
TRBD2,16,many,TRBJ2-3,TRBV7-6,TGTGCCAGCAGTTCTGTGGTAGCGGGGCTGACAGATACGCAGTATTTT,CASSSVVAGLTDTQYF
NA,14,NA,TRBJ1-2,TRBV12-3/TRBV12-4,TGTGCCAGCAGTTTGAACAGGGTGGATTATGGCTACACCTTC,CASSLNRVDYGYTF
NA,15,NA,TRBJ1-1,TRBV6-5,TGTGCCAGCAGACCCTCGGGGGCGGGGAACACTGAAGCTTTCTTT,CASRPSGAGNTEAFF
NA,15,NA,TRBJ2-7,TRBV10-3,TGTGCCATCAGTGCGCGGGACGGGGCGGCTTACGAGCAGTACTTC,CAISARDGAAYEQYF
NA,12,NA,TRBJ2-1,TRBV12-3/TRBV12-4,TGTGCCAGCAGCCCCCTTTCCCGAGACTTGTTCTTC,CASSPLSRDLFF
NA,15,once,TRBJ1-5,TRBV27,TGTGCCAGCAGTAAAAGCCTGATCCTTGATCAGCCCCAGCATTTT,CASSKSLILDQPQHF
NA,16,NA,TRBJ2-7,TRBV7-9,TGTGCCAGCAGCCCCTGGGCAGGGAAGAGCTCCTACGAGCAGTACTTC,CASSPWAGKSSYEQYF
NA,16,NA,TRBJ2-2,TRBV7-2,TGTGCCAGCAGCCCGTCCAAAAGGGGCTATACCGGGGAGCTGTTTTTT,CASSPSKRGYTGELFF